These 14 T cell receptor beta chains share one sample of origin, sequenced in a study of shared clonotypes between healthy human individuals. Measured with immunoSEQ multiplex PCR; TCRdb has only the in-frame clones, and not every one. The sample shows roughly 2,500,000 clones, approximately 93% of them seen only once. Material for sequencing was naive CD4+ T cells from PBMCs. Specified subset: CD45RA+ positively selected. These receptors all come from a man aged 18 to 30 in good health. Some clones in this sample may be carry-over from other donors' samples.

The V gene is TRBV5-6, the J gene TRBJ2-7; 8 bases line up with TRBD2. CDR3 length: 18 residues. V lost 4 bases and J lost 1; bases outside the gene matches: 16. Germline-derived CDR1 and CDR2 are SGHDT and YYEEEE. The CDR3 is CASSDISGRKSSSYEQYF. DNA of the CDR3: TGTGCCAGCAGCGATATCAGCGGGAGAAAATCGTCTTCCTACGAGCAGTACTTC.

J is TRBJ1-5 and V is TRBV28; D may be TRBD1 (6 bases). CDR3 length equals 14 residues. The germline CDR1 and CDR2 sequences are MDHEN and SYDVKM. Trimming removed 6 bases from V and 11 bases from J, with 20 bases in between. Written as DNA, the CDR3 is TGTGCCAGCAGAGGCCCCGGGACACCCCTTGCCCAGCATTTT. Translated: CASRGPGTPLAQHF.

The chain carries TRBV5-8 and TRBJ2-7; D unclear. Trimming took 4 bases from V and 5 from J, leaving 7 bases between them. The CDR3 is made up of 11 amino acids. Per the germline V gene, CDR1 is SGHTS and CDR2 is YDEGEE. Here the CDR3 reads CASSPRDEQYF. In nucleotides, the CDR3 is TGTGCCAGCAGCCCTCGCGACGAGCAGTACTTC. Filled out from reference TRBV5-8 and TRBJ2-7, the complete variable domain reads EAGVTQSPTHLIKTRGQQATLRCSPISGHTSVYWYQQALGLGLQFLLWYDEGEERNRGNFPPRFSGRQFPNYSSELNVNALELEDSALYLCASSPRDEQYFGPGTRLTVT.

The chain is built from TRBV7-6 and TRBJ2-7; 14 bases fit TRBD2. V dropped 5 bases and J dropped 6; count of bases not matched to a gene: 3. CDR3 length: 14 amino acids. The germline V gene has CDR1 SGHVS and CDR2 FNYEAQ. Written as DNA, the CDR3 is TGTGCCAGCAGCCCAGGGACTAGCGGGAGCGAGCAGTACTTC. Amino acids: CASSPGTSGSEQYF.

The rearrangement joins TRBV4-2 to TRBJ2-7; D unclear. CDR1 and CDR2 from the germline V gene are LGHNA and YNFKEQ. The CDR3 has 12 residues. Trimming took 1 base from V and 2 from J, leaving 3 bases between them. As DNA, the CDR3 is TGTGCCAGCAGCCAAGGAACCTACGAGCAGTACTTC. This gives the protein CASSQGTYEQYF.

The table lists this clone with a count of one. This sample also contains other DNA sequences that code for the same CDR3. The rearrangement uses TRBV7-3 and TRBJ2-2, with no clear D. V was shortened by 0 bases and J by 4 bases, with 6 bases between the two germline ends. Germline V gene sequence: CDR1 SGHTA, CDR2 FQGTGA. The CDR3 loop spans 14 amino acids. This chain's CDR3 is CASSLTSPTGELFF. The CDR3 DNA is TGTGCCAGCAGCTTAACTAGCCCCACCGGGGAGCTGTTTTTT.

The chain links TRBV19 to TRBJ1-5; the D is unclear. The CDR3 has 15 residues. V was pared by 5 bases and J by 1 base, with 12 bases between. Germline V lookup: CDR1 LNHDA, CDR2 SQIVND (reference sequence). CDR3 DNA: TGTGCCAGTAGTGCGCCACCGGTGAGCAATCAGCCCCAGCATTTT. This encodes CASSAPPVSNQPQHF.

Remarks on this clone: The same CDR3 can be traced to other DNA sequences in this sample. The V call is TRBV7-3, the J call TRBJ2-3, with a tentative D call TRBD2 (6 bases). V was shortened by 1 base and J by 9 bases, with 8 bases between the two germline ends. Germline lookup yields CDR1 SGHTA and CDR2 FQGTGA. There are 12 residues in the CDR3. CDR3 amino acids: CASSLSGDTQYF. The CDR3, as DNA: TGTGCCAGCAGCTTAAGCGGGGACACGCAGTATTTT. The whole variable domain, remainder taken from reference TRBV7-3 and TRBJ2-3, is GAGVSQTPSNKVTEKGKYVELRCDPISGHTALYWYRQSLGQGPEFLIYFQGTGAADDSGLPNDRFFAVRPEGSVSTLKIQRTERGDSAVYLCASSLSGDTQYFGPGTRLTVL.

This clone appeared once. The DNA for the CDR3 is TGCGCCAGCAGCCATCAGGGGGATCTTAACACCGGGGAGCTGTTTTTT. This gives the protein CASSHQGDLNTGELFF. V gene TRBV4-1 combines with J gene TRBJ2-2, with 7 positions matching TRBD1. The V and J ends lost 3 bases and 2 bases, in that order; junction bases with no gene match: 6. The CDR3 spans 16 residues. Per the germline V gene, CDR1 is MGHRA and CDR2 is YSYEKL.

The table lists this clone with a count of one. The V and J genes are TRBV9 and TRBJ2-7; D might be TRBD1 (5 bases). Germline V gene lookup returns CDR1 SGDLS and CDR2 YYNGEE. This CDR3 region has 14 residues. V lost 1 base and J 5 bases, leaving 13 bases between the germline ends. The CDR3 loop reads CASSVIAGSHEQYF. CDR3 nucleotide sequence: TGTGCCAGCAGCGTAATCGCAGGGTCCCACGAGCAGTACTTC.

This chain joins TRBV5-1 and TRBJ2-1, with a tentative D call TRBD2 (6 bases). The CDR3 runs 15 residues. Looked up from germline, CDR1 is SGHRS and CDR2 is YFSETQ. Deletions cut 4 bases from V and 0 bases from J, with 11 bases between. The CDR3 nucleotides read TGCGCCAGCAGCGGGACTCCACGCTCCTACAATGAGCAGTTCTTC. This encodes CASSGTPRSYNEQFF.

The chain links TRBV27 to TRBJ1-1; D may be TRBD1 (5 bases). V was shortened by 4 bases and J by 8 bases, with 8 bases between the two germline ends. The CDR3 is 11 amino acids. Germline lookup yields CDR1 MNHEY and CDR2 SMNVEV (reference sequence). The CDR3 region is CASSSRAEAFF. The CDR3 nucleotides read TGTGCCAGCAGTTCCAGGGCAGAAGCTTTCTTT.

This chain links TRBV30 with TRBJ2-5; D unresolved. V dropped 1 base and J dropped 4 bases, with 16 bases sitting between them. The CDR3 spans 15 residues. CDR1 and CDR2 from the germline V gene are GTSNPN and SVGIG (reference sequence). The CDR3 reads CAWSERQATGETQYF. CDR3 nucleotides: TGTGCCTGGAGTGAAAGGCAGGCCACGGGAGAGACCCAGTACTTC.

This clone was seen just once. The chain has TRBV18 and TRBJ1-2, with 9 bases fitting TRBD1. V shed 6 bases and J 2 bases; nucleotides not matched to a gene: 4. Germline lookup yields CDR1 KGHSH and CDR2 LQKENI. The length of the CDR3 is 14 residues. The CDR3 protein is CASSGQGWNYGYTF. The CDR3 DNA reads as TGTGCCAGCTCTGGACAGGGGTGGAACTATGGCTACACCTTC.